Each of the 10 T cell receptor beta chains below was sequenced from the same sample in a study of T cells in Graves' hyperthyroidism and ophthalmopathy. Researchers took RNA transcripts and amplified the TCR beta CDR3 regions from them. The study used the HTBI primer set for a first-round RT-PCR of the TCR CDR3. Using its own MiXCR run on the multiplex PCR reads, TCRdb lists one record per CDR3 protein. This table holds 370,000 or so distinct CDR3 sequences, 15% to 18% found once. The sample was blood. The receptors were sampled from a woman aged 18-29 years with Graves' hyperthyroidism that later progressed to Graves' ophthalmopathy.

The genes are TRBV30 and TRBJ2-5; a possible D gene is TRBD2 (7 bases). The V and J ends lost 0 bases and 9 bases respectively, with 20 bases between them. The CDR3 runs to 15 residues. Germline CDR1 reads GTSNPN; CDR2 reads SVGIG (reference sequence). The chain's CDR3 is CAWSVQGRLREAQYF. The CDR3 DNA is TGTGCCTGGAGTGTACAGGGCAGGCTCCGGGAGGCCCAGTACTTC. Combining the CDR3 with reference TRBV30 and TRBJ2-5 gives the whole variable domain SQTIHQWPATLVQPVGSPLSLECTVEGTSNPNLYWYRQAAGRGLQLLFYSVGIGQISSEVPQNLSASRPQDRQFILSSKKLLLSDSGFYLCAWSVQGRLREAQYFGPGTRLLVL.

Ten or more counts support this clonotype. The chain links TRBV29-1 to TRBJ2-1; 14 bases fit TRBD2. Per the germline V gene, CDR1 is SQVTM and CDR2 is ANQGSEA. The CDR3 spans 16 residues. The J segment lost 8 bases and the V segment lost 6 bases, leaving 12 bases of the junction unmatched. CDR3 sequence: CSVAGTSGRPGDEQFF. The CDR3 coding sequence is TGCAGCGTCGCCGGGACTAGCGGGAGACCGGGGGATGAGCAGTTCTTC.

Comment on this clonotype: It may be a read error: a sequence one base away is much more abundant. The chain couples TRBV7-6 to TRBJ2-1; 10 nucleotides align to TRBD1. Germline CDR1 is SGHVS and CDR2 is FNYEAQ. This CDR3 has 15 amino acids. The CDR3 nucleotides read TGTTCCAGCGGTTCGGGACAGGGGTACAGCAATGAGCAGTTCTTC. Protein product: CSSGSGQGYSNEQFF.

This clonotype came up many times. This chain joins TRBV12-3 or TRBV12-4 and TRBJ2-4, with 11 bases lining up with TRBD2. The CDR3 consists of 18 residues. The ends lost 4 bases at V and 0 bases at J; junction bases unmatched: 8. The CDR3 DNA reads TGTGCCAGCAGTTGGCTAGCGGGAGGCCTAACAGCCAAAAACATTCAGTACTTC. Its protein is CASSWLAGGLTAKNIQYF.

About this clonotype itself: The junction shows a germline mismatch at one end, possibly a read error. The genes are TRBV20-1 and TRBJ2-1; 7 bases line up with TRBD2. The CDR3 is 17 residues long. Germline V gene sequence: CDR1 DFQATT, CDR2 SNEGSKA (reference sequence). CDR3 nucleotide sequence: TGCAGTGCTAGAGTAGAAGCGGGATTATCCTCCTACAATGGGCAGTTCTTC. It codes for CSARVEAGLSSYNGQFF.

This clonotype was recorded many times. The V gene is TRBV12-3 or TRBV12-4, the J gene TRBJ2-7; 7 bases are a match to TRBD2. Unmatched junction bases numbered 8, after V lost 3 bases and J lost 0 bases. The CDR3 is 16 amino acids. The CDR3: CASSFRLAASSYEQYF. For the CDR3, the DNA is TGTGCCAGCAGTTTTAGGCTAGCGGCAAGCTCCTACGAGCAGTACTTC.

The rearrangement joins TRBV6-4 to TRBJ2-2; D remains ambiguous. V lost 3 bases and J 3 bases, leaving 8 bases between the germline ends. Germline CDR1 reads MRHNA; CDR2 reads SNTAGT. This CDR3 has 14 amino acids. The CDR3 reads CASSEGLDTGELFF. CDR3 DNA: TGTGCCAGCAGTGAGGGTTTGGACACCGGGGAGCTGTTTTTT.

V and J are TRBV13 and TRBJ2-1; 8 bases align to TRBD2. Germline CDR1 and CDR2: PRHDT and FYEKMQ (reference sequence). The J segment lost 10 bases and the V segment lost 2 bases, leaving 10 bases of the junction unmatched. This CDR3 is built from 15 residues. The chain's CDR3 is CASSLLTSALEEQFF. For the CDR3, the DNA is TGTGCCAGCAGCTTATTGACTAGCGCGCTAGAGGAGCAGTTCTTC.

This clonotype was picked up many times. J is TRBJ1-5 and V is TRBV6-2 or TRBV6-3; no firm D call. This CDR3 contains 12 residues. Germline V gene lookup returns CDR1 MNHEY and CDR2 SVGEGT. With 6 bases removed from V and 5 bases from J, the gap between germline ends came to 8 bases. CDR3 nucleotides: TGTGCCAGCAGATTTGGGTATCAGCCCCAGCATTTT. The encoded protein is CASRFGYQPQHF.

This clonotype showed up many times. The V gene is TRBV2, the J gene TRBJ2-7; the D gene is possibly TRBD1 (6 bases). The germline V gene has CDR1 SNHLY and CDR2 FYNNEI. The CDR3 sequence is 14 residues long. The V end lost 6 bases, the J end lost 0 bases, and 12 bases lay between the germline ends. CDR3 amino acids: CASRGDKGSYEQYF. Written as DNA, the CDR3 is TGTGCCAGCAGGGGGGACAAGGGCTCCTACGAGCAGTACTTC.